A selection of T cell receptor beta chains follows, all from one sample in a study of blood T cell repertoires in COVID-19. Clones were read by immunoSEQ multiplex PCR, and TCRdb kept only the in-frame ones, dropping some. The data hold 100,000 or so clones, with roughly 77% observed a single time. Sequencing used peripheral blood. The source is a human donor in a cohort sampled during active COVID-19. CDR3s include the opening cysteine and the closing phenylalanine or tryptophan. D genes are given only for firm matches. Where a row states a size, it is once, few, many or the class of an expanded clone; other rows omit it.

v_call: TRBV6-1; j_call: TRBJ1-5; d_call: NA; cdr3_length: 16; clone_size: NA; cdr3_aa: CASSAGYTYSNQPQHF; cdr3_nt: TGTGCCAGCAGTGCGGGATACACTTATAGCAATCAGCCCCAGCATTTT
v_call: TRBV29-1; j_call: TRBJ1-2; d_call: NA; cdr3_length: 15; clone_size: NA; cdr3_aa: CSVANRAASLYGYTF; cdr3_nt: TGCAGCGTTGCAAACAGAGCAGCCTCACTTTATGGCTACACCTTC
v_call: TRBV19; j_call: TRBJ2-5; d_call: TRBD2; cdr3_length: 17; clone_size: few; cdr3_aa: CASSIDRSGGNQETQYF; cdr3_nt: TGTGCCAGTAGTATAGATCGGAGCGGGGGGAACCAAGAGACCCAGTACTTC
v_call: TRBV10-3; j_call: TRBJ2-4; d_call: TRBD1; cdr3_length: 15; clone_size: NA; cdr3_aa: CAISGDGTGKNIQYF; cdr3_nt: TGTGCCATCAGTGGTGACGGGACAGGGAAAAACATTCAGTACTTC
v_call: TRBV3-1/TRBV3-2; j_call: TRBJ2-3; d_call: TRBD2; cdr3_length: 15; clone_size: NA; cdr3_aa: CASSQIAGVTDTQYF; cdr3_nt: TGTGCCAGCAGCCAGATAGCGGGGGTCACAGATACGCAGTATTTT
v_call: TRBV6-5; j_call: TRBJ1-4; d_call: NA; cdr3_length: 16; clone_size: few; cdr3_aa: CASSYQTSTTGEKLFF; cdr3_nt: TGTGCCAGCAGTTACCAAACAAGTACCACGGGTGAAAAACTGTTTTTT
v_call: TRBV5-6; j_call: TRBJ2-7; d_call: NA; cdr3_length: 13; clone_size: NA; cdr3_aa: CASSLDRRDEQYF; cdr3_nt: TGTGCCAGCAGCTTGGACAGGAGGGACGAGCAGTACTTC
v_call: TRBV3-1/TRBV3-2; j_call: TRBJ2-2; d_call: NA; cdr3_length: 13; clone_size: NA; cdr3_aa: CASSQAGIGELFF; cdr3_nt: TGTGCCAGCAGCCAAGCGGGGATCGGGGAGCTGTTTTTT
v_call: TRBV7-2; j_call: TRBJ1-1; d_call: NA; cdr3_length: 15; clone_size: NA; cdr3_aa: CASSLGWGSGTEAFF; cdr3_nt: TGTGCCAGCAGCTTAGGGTGGGGCTCGGGCACTGAAGCTTTCTTT
v_call: TRBV10-3; j_call: TRBJ1-2; d_call: NA; cdr3_length: 13; clone_size: NA; cdr3_aa: CAISAGRAYGYTF; cdr3_nt: TGTGCCATCAGTGCGGGCAGGGCCTATGGCTACACCTTC
v_call: TRBV14; j_call: TRBJ2-5; d_call: NA; cdr3_length: 16; clone_size: NA; cdr3_aa: CASSQGIAASGETQYF; cdr3_nt: TGTGCCAGCAGCCAAGGGATAGCGGCCTCGGGAGAGACCCAGTACTTC
v_call: TRBV14; j_call: TRBJ2-2; d_call: TRBD1; cdr3_length: 14; clone_size: NA; cdr3_aa: CASSRQGATGELFF; cdr3_nt: TGTGCCAGCAGCCGCCAGGGGGCAACCGGGGAGCTGTTTTTT
v_call: TRBV11-3; j_call: TRBJ2-2; d_call: NA; cdr3_length: 16; clone_size: NA; cdr3_aa: CASSSLQGPNTGELFF; cdr3_nt: TGTGCCAGCAGCTCCCTCCAGGGTCCCAACACCGGGGAGCTGTTTTTT
v_call: TRBV2; j_call: TRBJ1-2; d_call: TRBD1; cdr3_length: 12; clone_size: NA; cdr3_aa: CASRDRGDGYTF; cdr3_nt: TGTGCCAGCCGAGACAGGGGCGATGGCTACACCTTC
v_call: TRBV7-9; j_call: TRBJ1-5; d_call: NA; cdr3_length: 14; clone_size: NA; cdr3_aa: CASSSDRDYQPQHF; cdr3_nt: TGTGCCAGCAGCTCGGACAGAGATTATCAGCCCCAGCATTTT
v_call: TRBV7-9; j_call: TRBJ1-3; d_call: NA; cdr3_length: 16; clone_size: NA; cdr3_aa: CASSLRQATSGNTIYF; cdr3_nt: TGTGCCAGCAGCTTAAGACAGGCGACCTCTGGAAACACCATATATTTT
v_call: TRBV7-2; j_call: TRBJ2-1; d_call: NA; cdr3_length: 15; clone_size: NA; cdr3_aa: CASSLRARGWNEQFF; cdr3_nt: TGTGCCAGCAGCTTACGGGCTAGGGGGTGGAATGAGCAGTTCTTC
v_call: TRBV18; j_call: TRBJ2-4; d_call: NA; cdr3_length: 16; clone_size: NA; cdr3_aa: CASSPLTGLAKNIQYF; cdr3_nt: TGTGCCAGCTCACCACTAACAGGTCTAGCCAAAAACATTCAGTACTTC
v_call: TRBV21-1; j_call: TRBJ1-1; d_call: NA; cdr3_length: 15; clone_size: NA; cdr3_aa: CASSKGQGGMGEAFF; cdr3_nt: TGTGCCAGCAGCAAAGGACAAGGGGGTATGGGTGAAGCTTTCTTT
v_call: TRBV6-2/TRBV6-3; j_call: TRBJ1-6; d_call: NA; cdr3_length: 14; clone_size: NA; cdr3_aa: CASSYSSGGAPLHF; cdr3_nt: TGTGCCAGCAGTTACTCGAGCGGGGGCGCCCCCCTCCACTTT
v_call: TRBV19; j_call: TRBJ1-1; d_call: NA; cdr3_length: 14; clone_size: NA; cdr3_aa: CASSIQGLNTEAFF; cdr3_nt: TGTGCCAGTAGTATACAGGGGCTCAACACTGAAGCTTTCTTT
v_call: TRBV5-1; j_call: TRBJ2-7; d_call: NA; cdr3_length: 13; clone_size: NA; cdr3_aa: CASATTGDYEQYF; cdr3_nt: TGCGCCAGCGCTACGACAGGAGATTACGAGCAGTACTTC
v_call: TRBV6-5; j_call: TRBJ2-1; d_call: TRBD1; cdr3_length: 14; clone_size: NA; cdr3_aa: CASIPQGDYNEQFF; cdr3_nt: TGTGCCAGCATCCCCCAGGGGGACTACAATGAGCAGTTCTTC
v_call: TRBV9; j_call: TRBJ1-5; d_call: NA; cdr3_length: 13; clone_size: NA; cdr3_aa: CASSVGINQPQHF; cdr3_nt: TGTGCCAGCAGCGTAGGTATAAATCAGCCCCAGCATTTT
v_call: TRBV28; j_call: TRBJ1-1; d_call: NA; cdr3_length: 15; clone_size: NA; cdr3_aa: CASSSPGGWNTEAFF; cdr3_nt: TGTGCCAGCAGTTCGCCAGGAGGGTGGAACACTGAAGCTTTCTTT
v_call: TRBV6-5; j_call: TRBJ1-1; d_call: TRBD1; cdr3_length: 15; clone_size: NA; cdr3_aa: CASRREKTGVTEAFF; cdr3_nt: TGTGCCAGCAGACGCGAAAAGACAGGGGTTACTGAAGCTTTCTTT
v_call: TRBV5-1; j_call: TRBJ1-1; d_call: NA; cdr3_length: 14; clone_size: few; cdr3_aa: CASSLLQGNTEAFF; cdr3_nt: TGCGCCAGCAGCTTACTACAGGGGAACACTGAAGCTTTCTTT
v_call: TRBV10-1; j_call: TRBJ2-5; d_call: NA; cdr3_length: 15; clone_size: NA; cdr3_aa: CASSAGRLGKMTQYF; cdr3_nt: TGCGCCAGCAGCGCGGGCCGCCTGGGGAAGATGACCCAGTACTTC
v_call: TRBV1; j_call: TRBJ2-7; d_call: NA; cdr3_length: 16; clone_size: NA; cdr3_aa: CTSSQDFWGEGYEQYF; cdr3_nt: TGCACCAGCAGCCAAGATTTCTGGGGAGAAGGGTACGAGCAGTACTTC
v_call: TRBV19; j_call: TRBJ1-2; d_call: NA; cdr3_length: 13; clone_size: NA; cdr3_aa: CASSIAGNRGYTF; cdr3_nt: TGTGCCAGTAGTATCGCGGGCAATAGAGGCTACACCTTC
v_call: TRBV28; j_call: TRBJ1-2; d_call: NA; cdr3_length: 14; clone_size: NA; cdr3_aa: CASSPDGDYYGYTF; cdr3_nt: TGTGCCAGCAGTCCCGACGGAGATTACTATGGCTACACCTTC
v_call: TRBV7-2; j_call: TRBJ1-1; d_call: NA; cdr3_length: 15; clone_size: NA; cdr3_aa: CASTLGGLGYTEAFF; cdr3_nt: TGTGCCAGCACCCTGGGGGGTCTTGGGTACACTGAAGCTTTCTTT
v_call: TRBV6-4; j_call: TRBJ1-2; d_call: NA; cdr3_length: 14; clone_size: NA; cdr3_aa: CASSGQPSLGGYTF; cdr3_nt: TGTGCCAGCAGCGGACAGCCCAGCCTGGGTGGCTACACCTTC
v_call: TRBV14; j_call: TRBJ2-4; d_call: NA; cdr3_length: 13; clone_size: NA; cdr3_aa: CASSQDLFSIQYF; cdr3_nt: TGTGCCAGCAGCCAAGATCTATTCTCCATTCAGTACTTC
v_call: TRBV4-1; j_call: TRBJ1-3; d_call: TRBD1; cdr3_length: 17; clone_size: NA; cdr3_aa: CASSQYSIGTGGNTIYF; cdr3_nt: TGCGCCAGCAGCCAATACTCTATAGGGACAGGGGGAAACACCATATATTTT
v_call: TRBV28; j_call: TRBJ2-5; d_call: NA; cdr3_length: 14; clone_size: NA; cdr3_aa: CASSLKYLGWTQYF; cdr3_nt: TGTGCCAGCAGTTTAAAGTACCTCGGGTGGACCCAGTACTTC
v_call: TRBV27; j_call: TRBJ1-1; d_call: TRBD1; cdr3_length: 15; clone_size: few; cdr3_aa: CASSLRDRANTEAFF; cdr3_nt: TGTGCCAGCAGTTTAAGGGACAGGGCGAACACTGAAGCTTTCTTT
v_call: TRBV7-2; j_call: TRBJ2-7; d_call: NA; cdr3_length: 11; clone_size: NA; cdr3_aa: CASSFTYEQYF; cdr3_nt: TGTGCCAGCAGCTTCACCTACGAGCAGTACTTC
v_call: TRBV7-9; j_call: TRBJ1-4; d_call: NA; cdr3_length: 14; clone_size: few; cdr3_aa: CASSLRGANEKLFF; cdr3_nt: TGTGCCAGCAGCTTGCGGGGGGCTAACGAAAAACTGTTTTTT
v_call: TRBV12-3/TRBV12-4; j_call: TRBJ2-7; d_call: NA; cdr3_length: 12; clone_size: NA; cdr3_aa: CASSQTGGEQYF; cdr3_nt: TGTGCCAGCAGCCAGACAGGTGGAGAGCAGTACTTC
v_call: TRBV11-2; j_call: TRBJ2-1; d_call: NA; cdr3_length: 11; clone_size: NA; cdr3_aa: CASSHGGRQFF; cdr3_nt: TGTGCCAGCAGCCATGGGGGCAGACAGTTCTTC
v_call: TRBV7-9; j_call: TRBJ1-2; d_call: TRBD1; cdr3_length: 14; clone_size: NA; cdr3_aa: CASSFRQGDYGYTF; cdr3_nt: TGTGCCAGCAGCTTCAGGCAGGGGGACTATGGCTACACCTTC
v_call: TRBV5-1; j_call: TRBJ2-7; d_call: NA; cdr3_length: 15; clone_size: NA; cdr3_aa: CASSLQSDGSYEQYF; cdr3_nt: TGCGCCAGCAGCTTACAGTCCGATGGCTCCTACGAGCAGTACTTC
v_call: TRBV5-1; j_call: TRBJ2-5; d_call: TRBD2; cdr3_length: 14; clone_size: NA; cdr3_aa: CASSPGGSQETQYF; cdr3_nt: TGCGCCAGCAGCCCGGGGGGGTCCCAAGAGACCCAGTACTTC